Below are 24 T cell receptor beta chains sequenced from a single sample in a study of vaccination effects on CD4 cells after COVID-19. With about 9 days of culture completed, CD4+ T cells were isolated. The cohort was immunized with two doses of either the BNT162b2 or mRNA-1273 vaccine. No antigen is known for these receptors. Some clones are missing from TCRdb's copy, which holds only in-frame ones; the method was immunoSEQ multiplex PCR. The sample has 37,000 or so clones; under 70% are singletons. This material consisted of CD4+ T cells from PBMCs cultured without peptide, taken after COVID-19 vaccination. Receptor source: a human donor who received a COVID-19 vaccine.

The chain couples TRBV5-1 to TRBJ2-3; TRBD2 matches 9 bases. The CDR3 loop spans 16 amino acids. The ends lost 2 bases at V and 2 bases at J; junction bases unmatched: 6. Germline lookup yields CDR1 SGHRS and CDR2 YFSETQ. CDR3 region: CASSLQAGGPTDTQYF. In DNA, the CDR3 is TGCGCCAGCAGCTTACAAGCGGGGGGACCCACAGATACGCAGTATTTT.

The V gene is TRBV6-4, the J gene TRBJ2-3, with 8 nucleotides matching TRBD1. The trim removed 2 bases at V and 4 bases at J, leaving 2 bases unmatched. Germline CDR1 reads MRHNA; CDR2 reads SNTAGT. The CDR3 sequence is 14 residues long. The CDR3 sequence: CASSDPGGPDTQYF. The CDR3 coding sequence is TGTGCCAGCAGTGACCCAGGGGGCCCAGATACGCAGTATTTT.

This clone is judged medium-sized (0.01 to 0.1%). The V call is TRBV7-7, the J call TRBJ2-2, with a tentative D call TRBD2 (6 bases). The germline gives CDR1 SSHAT, CDR2 FNYEAQ (reference sequence). V lost 5 bases and J 1 base, leaving 14 bases between the germline ends. This CDR3 region has 16 residues. In DNA form, the CDR3 reads TGTGCCAGCAGCCCGGGTAGACTAGTGAACACCGGGGAGCTGTTTTTT. Its protein is CASSPGRLVNTGELFF.

The rearrangement joins TRBV10-3 to TRBJ2-4; 13 bases are a match to TRBD2. This CDR3 spans 15 amino acids. Germline trimming cut 6 bases from V and 8 bases from J; bases unmatched to any gene: 7. Germline CDR1 is ENHRY and CDR2 is SYGVKD. CDR3 DNA: TGTGCCATCAGCCGAGGACTAGCGGGAGTTGACATTCAGTACTTC. Protein: CAISRGLAGVDIQYF.

J is TRBJ2-1 and V is TRBV18; 7 bases map to TRBD1. CDR3 length: 15 amino acids. J lost 4 bases, V lost 3 bases, and 6 bases had no gene match. Germline values: CDR1 KGHSH, CDR2 LQKENI. As DNA, the CDR3 is TGTGCCAGCTCACCTACAGACAGGGCGTACAATGAGCAGTTCTTC. Amino acids: CASSPTDRAYNEQFF.

CDR3 DNA sequence: TGTGCCATCAGTGAGATGCGGGGGGAACTCGGGACCCAGTACTTC. It yields the protein CAISEMRGELGTQYF. V usage is TRBV10-3 and J usage is TRBJ2-5; 8 bases align to TRBD2. V trimming: 2 bases; J trimming: 7 bases; junction bases outside the gene matches: 9. The CDR3 loop spans 15 amino acids. The germline CDR1 and CDR2 sequences are ENHRY and SYGVKD.

The gene calls are TRBV18 and TRBJ2-5; the D is unclear. The length of the CDR3 is 14 residues. The germline V gene encodes CDR1 KGHSH and CDR2 LQKENI. Trimming pared 3 bases from V and 2 bases from J, leaving 10 bases between. The CDR3 DNA sequence: TGTGCCAGCTCACCGTACTCAAAGCAAGAGACCCAGTACTTC. This translates into CASSPYSKQETQYF. The entire variable domain, with the rest obtained from reference TRBV18 and TRBJ2-5, is as follows: NAGVMQNPRHLVRRRGQEARLRCSPMKGHSHVYWYRQLPEEGLKFMVYLQKENIIDESGMPKERFSAEFPKEGPSILRIQQVVRGDSAAYFCASSPYSKQETQYFGPGTRLLVL.

This clone was seen more than once but under ten times. The chain uses TRBV7-8 and TRBJ2-3; 8 nucleotides line up with TRBD2. The CDR3 spans 15 residues. With 6 bases clipped from V and 2 bases from J, the junction kept 7 bases outside the gene matches. From germline, CDR1 is SGHVS and CDR2 FQNEAQ. CDR3 protein: CASRPPGLVTDTQYF. The DNA of the CDR3 is TGTGCCAGCAGACCACCGGGACTAGTCACAGATACGCAGTATTTT.

This clone came up a few times. The chain has TRBV5-8 and TRBJ2-7; a possible D gene is TRBD1 (5 bases). Germline V CDR1 and CDR2: SGHTS, YDEGEE. The CDR3 has 13 amino acids. V gave up 1 base and J gave up 3 bases, with 8 bases separating them. The CDR3 DNA reads as TGTGCCAGCAGCTTGTACAGGCACTACGAGCAGTACTTC. Translation: CASSLYRHYEQYF.

The gene calls are TRBV4-1 and TRBJ2-5; tentatively, D is TRBD1 (6 bases). The germline CDR1 and CDR2 sequences are MGHRA and YSYEKL. The CDR3 has 14 residues. V lost 2 bases, J lost 3 bases, and 10 bases lay in between. CDR3 nucleotide sequence: TGCGCCAGCAGCCAAAACAGGGTCGAAGAGACCCAGTACTTC. This sequence encodes CASSQNRVEETQYF.

The J gene is TRBJ2-3, the V gene TRBV9; 7 bases are a match to TRBD2. The CDR3 sequence is 15 residues long. CDR1 SGDLS and CDR2 YYNGEE come from the germline V gene. V lost 3 bases and J lost 8; bases outside the gene matches: 12. CDR3 residues: CASSAAGTTQGTQYF. The DNA for the CDR3 is TGTGCCAGCAGCGCCGCCGGGACTACTCAAGGTACGCAGTATTTT. Full variable domain (outside the CDR3, taken from reference TRBV9 and TRBJ2-3): DSGVTQTPKHLITATGQRVTLRCSPRSGDLSVYWYQQSLDQGLQFLIQYYNGEERAKGNILERFSAQQFPDLHSELNLSSLELGDSALYFCASSAAGTTQGTQYFGPGTRLTVL.

V and J are TRBV12-5 and TRBJ1-1; D unclear. Trimming left V 2 bases short and J 0 bases short, with 7 bases between. The length of the CDR3 is 14 residues. Looked up from germline, CDR1 is LGHNT and CDR2 is FRNRAP. CDR3 DNA: TGTGCTAGTGGTTTGCGGCCCCTGAACACTGAAGCTTTCTTT. It translates to CASGLRPLNTEAFF.

The genes are TRBV10-1 and TRBJ2-2; 8 bases agree with TRBD1. Trimming at V came to 6 bases and at J to 4 bases, leaving 7 bases not matched to a gene. This CDR3 is built from 15 residues. Germline lookup yields CDR1 WNHNN and CDR2 SYGVQD (reference sequence). CDR3 DNA: TGCGCCAGCAGCCGAGGACAGGGAGGCACCGGGGAGCTGTTTTTT. Its translation: CASSRGQGGTGELFF.

V is TRBV5-1 and J is TRBJ2-3; D unresolved. Trimming took 3 bases from V and 0 from J, leaving 8 bases between them. CDR3 length: 14 amino acids. CDR1 and CDR2 (germline): SGHRS, YFSETQ. This CDR3 reads CASSYFSSTDTQYF. CDR3 sequence (DNA): TGCGCCAGCAGCTATTTCTCCAGCACAGATACGCAGTATTTT.

V gene TRBV3-1 (or the pseudogene TRBV3-2) combines with J gene TRBJ2-5, with 15 bases identical to TRBD2. CDR3 length equals 18 residues. The V segment lost 3 bases and the J segment 4 bases; nucleotides outside the gene matches: 9. Germline CDR1 LGHDT, CDR2 YNNKEL (reference sequence). The CDR3 DNA is TGTGCCAGCAGCCAGACTAGGACTAGCGGGGGGGCAACAGAGACCCAGTACTTC. Protein product: CASSQTRTSGGATETQYF.

J is TRBJ2-4 and V is TRBV2, with 12 positions matching TRBD2. This CDR3 has 17 residues. V dropped 2 bases and J dropped 1; count of bases not matched to a gene: 3. Germline CDR1 reads SNHLY; CDR2 reads FYNNEI. CDR3 residues: CASSETSGRFAKNIQYF. The DNA of the CDR3 is TGTGCCAGCAGTGAAACTAGCGGGAGGTTTGCCAAAAACATTCAGTACTTC.

This clone was recorded only once. The CDR3 loop is CASTSSESSADTQYF. CDR3 in DNA: TGTGCCAGTACCTCATCGGAAAGTTCGGCAGATACGCAGTATTTT. The chain couples TRBV19 to TRBJ2-3, with D unclear. This CDR3 comprises 15 residues. Germline loops: CDR1 LNHDA, CDR2 SQIVND (reference sequence). V was trimmed by 7 bases and J by 4 bases, leaving 18 bases between them.

This CDR3 reads CASSLGLAGAADTQYF. The CDR3 DNA follows: TGTGCCAGCAGCTTAGGGCTAGCGGGGGCAGCAGATACGCAGTATTTT. V usage is TRBV7-8 and J usage is TRBJ2-3; the match to TRBD2 covers 10 bases. This CDR3 spans 16 amino acids. CDR1 and CDR2 (germline): SGHVS, FQNEAQ. The V and J ends lost 1 base and 4 bases, in that order; junction bases with no gene match: 5. Complete variable domain (other parts from reference TRBV7-8 and TRBJ2-3): GAGVSQSPRYKVAKRGQDVALRCDPISGHVSLFWYQQALGQGPEFLTYFQNEAQLDKSGLPSDRFFAERPEGSVSTLKIQRTQQEDSAVYLCASSLGLAGAADTQYFGPGTRLTVL.

V gene TRBV2 combines with J gene TRBJ2-3, with D perhaps matching TRBD1 (6 bases). The CDR3 length is 15 residues. Germline lookup yields CDR1 SNHLY and CDR2 FYNNEI. V was cut by 2 bases and J by 4 bases, with 13 bases left in between. CDR3 region: CASSESVQGPDTQYF. In DNA form, the CDR3 reads TGTGCCAGCAGTGAAAGTGTTCAGGGGCCAGATACGCAGTATTTT.

The table lists this clone with a count of one. The chain has TRBV5-6 and TRBJ2-5; 12 bases match TRBD1. The CDR3 is 17 amino acids. Trimming cost V 4 bases and J 5 bases; bases outside gene matches: 12. The germline V gene has CDR1 SGHDT and CDR2 YYEEEE. The CDR3 here is CASSLGMGQGALETQYF. CDR3 bases: TGTGCCAGCAGCCTAGGAATGGGACAGGGGGCTTTGGAGACCCAGTACTTC.

The J gene is TRBJ1-2, the V gene TRBV19; no reliable D call. Germline V gene lookup returns CDR1 LNHDA and CDR2 SQIVND (reference sequence). Trimming stripped 3 bases from V and 2 bases from J, with 7 bases between. The CDR3 extends over 13 amino acids. CDR3 DNA: TGTGCCAGTAGTATGTGGCAGAACTATGGCTACACCTTC. Translated, it gives CASSMWQNYGYTF.

The chain recombines TRBV4-1 with TRBJ2-3, with 9 bases matching TRBD2. The CDR3 loop spans 14 amino acids. CDR1 MGHRA and CDR2 YSYEKL come from the germline V gene. The ends lost 9 bases at V and 4 bases at J; junction bases unmatched: 8. The CDR3 loop is CASRGGVGADTQYF. In DNA form, the CDR3 reads TGCGCCAGTCGCGGGGGGGTTGGGGCAGATACGCAGTATTTT.

The chain employs TRBV18 and TRBJ2-7, with 9 nucleotides matching TRBD2. CDR1 is KGHSH and CDR2 is LQKENI in the germline V gene. J gave up 0 bases and V 3 bases, and 12 bases lay outside the gene matches. This CDR3 contains 18 residues. The CDR3 bases are TGTGCCAGCTCACCTCTGGCTTGGACTAGCGCGAGCTCCTACGAGCAGTACTTC. Its translation: CASSPLAWTSASSYEQYF.

This sequence joins TRBV11-2 and TRBJ1-1, with 11 bases lining up with TRBD1. V shed 7 bases and J 5 bases; nucleotides not matched to a gene: 9. From germline, CDR1 is SGHAT and CDR2 FQNNGV. This CDR3 region has 15 residues. The CDR3 nucleotides are TGTGCCAGCAATATTCTCGGGACAGGGGGAACTGAAGCTTTCTTT. It translates to CASNILGTGGTEAFF. Supplemented by reference TRBV11-2 and TRBJ1-1, the full variable domain reads EAGVAQSPRYKIIEKRQSVAFWCNPISGHATLYWYQQILGQGPKLLIQFQNNGVVDDSQLPKDRFSAERLKGVDSTLKIQPAKLEDSAVYLCASNILGTGGTEAFFGQGTRLTVV.